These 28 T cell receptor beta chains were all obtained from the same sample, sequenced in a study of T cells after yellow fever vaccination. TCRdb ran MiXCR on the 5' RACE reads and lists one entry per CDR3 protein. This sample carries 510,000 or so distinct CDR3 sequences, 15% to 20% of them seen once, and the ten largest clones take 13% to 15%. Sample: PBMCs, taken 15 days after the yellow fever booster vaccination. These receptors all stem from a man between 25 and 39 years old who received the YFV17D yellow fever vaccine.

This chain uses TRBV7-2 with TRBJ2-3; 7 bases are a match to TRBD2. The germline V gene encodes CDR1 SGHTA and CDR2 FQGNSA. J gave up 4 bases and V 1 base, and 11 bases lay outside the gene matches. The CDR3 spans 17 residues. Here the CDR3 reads CASSLGPSGISADTQYF. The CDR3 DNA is TGTGCCAGCAGCTTAGGGCCCAGCGGGATATCTGCAGATACGCAGTATTTT.

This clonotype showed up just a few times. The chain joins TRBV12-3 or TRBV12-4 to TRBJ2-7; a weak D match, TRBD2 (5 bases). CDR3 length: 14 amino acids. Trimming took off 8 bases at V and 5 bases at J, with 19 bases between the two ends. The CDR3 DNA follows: TGTGCCAGCGCCCGAAGCCCGGGAAAGAACGAGCAGTACTTC. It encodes CASARSPGKNEQYF.

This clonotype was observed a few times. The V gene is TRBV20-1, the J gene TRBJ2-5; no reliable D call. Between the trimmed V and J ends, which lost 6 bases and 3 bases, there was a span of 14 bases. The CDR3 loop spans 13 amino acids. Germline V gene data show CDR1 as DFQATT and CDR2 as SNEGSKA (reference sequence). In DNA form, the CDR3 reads TGCAGTGCCGGAACTCATTTCGAAGAGACCCAGTACTTC. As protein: CSAGTHFEETQYF.

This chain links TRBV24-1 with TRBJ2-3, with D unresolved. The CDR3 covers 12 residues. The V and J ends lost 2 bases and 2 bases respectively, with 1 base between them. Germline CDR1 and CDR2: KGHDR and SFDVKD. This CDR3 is CATSDYTDTQYF. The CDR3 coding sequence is TGTGCCACCAGTGATTACACAGATACGCAGTATTTT.

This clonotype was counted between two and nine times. The chain's CDR3 is CASSTASGTTDTQYF. The CDR3, as DNA: TGTGCCAGCAGCACCGCTAGCGGTACCACAGATACGCAGTATTTT. The chain is built from TRBV7-2 and TRBJ2-3; 7 positions agree with TRBD2. This CDR3 has 15 amino acids. V gave up 5 bases and J gave up 2 bases; unmatched junction bases: 7. Germline V gene sequence: CDR1 SGHTA, CDR2 FQGNSA.

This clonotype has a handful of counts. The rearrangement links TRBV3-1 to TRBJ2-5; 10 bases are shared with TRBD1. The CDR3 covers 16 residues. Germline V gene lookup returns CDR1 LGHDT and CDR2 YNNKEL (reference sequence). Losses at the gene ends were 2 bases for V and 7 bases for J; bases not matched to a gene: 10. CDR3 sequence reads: CASSQSPGTGATTQYF. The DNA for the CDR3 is TGTGCCAGCAGCCAATCCCCCGGGACAGGGGCAACGACCCAGTACTTC.

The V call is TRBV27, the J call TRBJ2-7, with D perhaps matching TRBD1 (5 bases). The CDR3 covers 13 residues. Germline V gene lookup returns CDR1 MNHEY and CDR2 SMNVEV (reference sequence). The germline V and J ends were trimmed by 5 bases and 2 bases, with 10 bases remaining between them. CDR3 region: CASSIKGTYEQYF. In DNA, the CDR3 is TGTGCCAGCAGTATAAAGGGGACCTACGAGCAGTACTTC.

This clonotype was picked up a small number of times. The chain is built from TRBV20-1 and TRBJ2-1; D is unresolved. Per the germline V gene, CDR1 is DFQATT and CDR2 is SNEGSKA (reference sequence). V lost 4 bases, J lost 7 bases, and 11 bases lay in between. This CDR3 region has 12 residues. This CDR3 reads CSATQLLNEQFF. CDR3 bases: TGCAGTGCTACACAGCTATTGAATGAGCAGTTCTTC.

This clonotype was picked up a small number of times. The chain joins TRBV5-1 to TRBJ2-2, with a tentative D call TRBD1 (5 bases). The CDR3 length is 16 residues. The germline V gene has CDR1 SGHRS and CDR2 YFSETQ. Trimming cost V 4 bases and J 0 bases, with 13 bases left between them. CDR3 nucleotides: TGCGCCAGCAGCCGATGGACAATATCGAACACCGGGGAGCTGTTTTTT. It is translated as CASSRWTISNTGELFF. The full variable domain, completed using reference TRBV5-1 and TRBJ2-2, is KAGVTQTPRYLIKTRGQQVTLSCSPISGHRSVSWYQQTPGQGLQFLFEYFSETQRNKGNFPGRFSGRQFSNSRSEMNVSTLELGDSALYLCASSRWTISNTGELFFGEGSRLTVL.

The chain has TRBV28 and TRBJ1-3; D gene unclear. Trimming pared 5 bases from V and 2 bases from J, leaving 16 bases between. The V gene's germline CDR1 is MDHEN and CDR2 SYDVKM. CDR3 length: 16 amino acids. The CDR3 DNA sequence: TGTGCCAGCAGTGGACCGGGCAGGCCCCCTGGAAACACCATATATTTT. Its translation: CASSGPGRPPGNTIYF.

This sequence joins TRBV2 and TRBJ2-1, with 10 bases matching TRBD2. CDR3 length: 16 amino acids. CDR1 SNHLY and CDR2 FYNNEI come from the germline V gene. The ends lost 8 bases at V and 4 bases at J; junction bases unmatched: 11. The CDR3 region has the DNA TGTGCCAGCGGCCCGGTAGGGACTAGCGCTTACAATGAGCAGTTCTTC. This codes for CASGPVGTSAYNEQFF.

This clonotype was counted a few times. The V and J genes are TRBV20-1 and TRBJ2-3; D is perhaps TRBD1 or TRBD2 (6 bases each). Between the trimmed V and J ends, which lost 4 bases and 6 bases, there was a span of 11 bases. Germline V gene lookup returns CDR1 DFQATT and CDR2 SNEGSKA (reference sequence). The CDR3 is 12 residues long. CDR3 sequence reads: CSANRGEDTQYF. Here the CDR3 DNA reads TGCAGTGCTAATAGGGGGGAGGATACGCAGTATTTT.

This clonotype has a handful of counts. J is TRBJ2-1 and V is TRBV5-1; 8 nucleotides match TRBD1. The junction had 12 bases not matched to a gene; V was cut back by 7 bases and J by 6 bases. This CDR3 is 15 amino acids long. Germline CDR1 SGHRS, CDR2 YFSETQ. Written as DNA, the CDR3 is TGCGCCAGCGACCGGGGACAGGAGAAGGGCAATGAGCAGTTCTTC. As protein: CASDRGQEKGNEQFF.

DNA of the CDR3: TGCAGCGTCCCCGGGGAGGGTAGGACAGGGGGCCCGTTCTATGGCTACACCTTC. Translating it yields CSVPGEGRTGGPFYGYTF. The rearrangement uses TRBV29-1 and TRBJ1-2, with 11 bases aligning to TRBD1. J was trimmed by 4 bases and V by 6 bases; bases with no gene match: 19. The CDR3 length is 18 residues. Per germline, CDR1 SQVTM and CDR2 ANQGSEA.

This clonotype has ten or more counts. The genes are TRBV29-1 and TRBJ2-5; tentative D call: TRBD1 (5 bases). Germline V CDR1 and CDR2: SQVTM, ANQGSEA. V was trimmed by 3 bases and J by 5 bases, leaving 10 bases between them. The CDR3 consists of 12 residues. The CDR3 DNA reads TGCAGCGTTGAGAAGGGGTTTGAGACCCAGTACTTC. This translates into CSVEKGFETQYF.

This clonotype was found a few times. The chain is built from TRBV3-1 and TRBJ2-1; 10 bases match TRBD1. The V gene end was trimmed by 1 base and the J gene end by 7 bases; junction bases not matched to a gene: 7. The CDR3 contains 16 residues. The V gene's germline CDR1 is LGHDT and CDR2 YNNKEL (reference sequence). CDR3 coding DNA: TGTGCCAGCAGCCAAGGTCCGGGACAGGGGACGAATGAGCAGTTCTTC. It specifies CASSQGPGQGTNEQFF.

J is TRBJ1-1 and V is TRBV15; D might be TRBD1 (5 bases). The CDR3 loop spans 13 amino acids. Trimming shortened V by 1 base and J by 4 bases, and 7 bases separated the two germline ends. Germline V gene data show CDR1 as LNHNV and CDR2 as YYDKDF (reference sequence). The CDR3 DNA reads TGTGCCACCAGCAGAGGGGGGGTCACTGAAGCTTTCTTT. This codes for CATSRGGVTEAFF. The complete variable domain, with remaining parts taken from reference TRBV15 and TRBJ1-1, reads DAMVIQNPRYQVTQFGKPVTLSCSQTLNHNVMYWYQQKSSQAPKLLFHYYDKDFNNEADTPDNFQSRRPNTSFCFLDIRSPGLGDTAMYLCATSRGGVTEAFFGQGTRLTVV.

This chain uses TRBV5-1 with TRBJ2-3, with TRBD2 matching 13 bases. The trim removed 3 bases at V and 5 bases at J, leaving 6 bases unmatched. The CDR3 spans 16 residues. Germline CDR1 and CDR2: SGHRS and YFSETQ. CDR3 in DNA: TGCGCCAGCAGCTCCACTAGCGGGAGGGCCATAGATACGCAGTATTTT. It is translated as CASSSTSGRAIDTQYF.

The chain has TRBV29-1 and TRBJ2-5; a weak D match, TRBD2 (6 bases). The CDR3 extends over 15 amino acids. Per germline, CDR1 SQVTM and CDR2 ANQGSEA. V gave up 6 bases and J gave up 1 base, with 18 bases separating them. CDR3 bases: TGCAGCGTCATAACCTTTAGCGGAACCCAAGAGACCCAGTACTTC. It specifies CSVITFSGTQETQYF.

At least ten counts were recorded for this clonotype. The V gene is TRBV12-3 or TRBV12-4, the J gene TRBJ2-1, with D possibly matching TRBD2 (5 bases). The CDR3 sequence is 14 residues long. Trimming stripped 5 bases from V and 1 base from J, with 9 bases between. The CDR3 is CASSPSGSYNEQFF. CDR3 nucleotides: TGTGCCAGCAGTCCCAGCGGTTCCTACAATGAGCAGTTCTTC.

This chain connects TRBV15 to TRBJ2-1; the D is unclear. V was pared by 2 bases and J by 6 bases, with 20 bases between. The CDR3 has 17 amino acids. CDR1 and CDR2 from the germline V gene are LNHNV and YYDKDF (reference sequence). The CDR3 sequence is CATSRRDTRLRANEQFF. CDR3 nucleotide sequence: TGTGCCACCAGCAGAAGAGATACCCGCCTCCGGGCCAATGAGCAGTTCTTC.

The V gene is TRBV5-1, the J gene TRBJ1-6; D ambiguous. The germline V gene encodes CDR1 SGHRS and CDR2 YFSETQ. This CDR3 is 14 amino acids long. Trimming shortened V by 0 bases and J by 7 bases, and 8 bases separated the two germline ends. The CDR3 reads CASSLGNGNSPLHF. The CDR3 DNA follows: TGCGCCAGCAGCTTGGGAAATGGAAATTCACCCCTCCACTTT.

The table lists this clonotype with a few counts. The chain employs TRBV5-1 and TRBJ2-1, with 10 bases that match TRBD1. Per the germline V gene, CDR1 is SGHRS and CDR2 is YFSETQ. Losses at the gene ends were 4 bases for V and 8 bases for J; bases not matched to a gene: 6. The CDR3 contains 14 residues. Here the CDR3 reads CASSERTGGDEQFF. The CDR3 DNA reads TGCGCCAGCAGCGAACGGACAGGGGGAGATGAGCAGTTCTTC.

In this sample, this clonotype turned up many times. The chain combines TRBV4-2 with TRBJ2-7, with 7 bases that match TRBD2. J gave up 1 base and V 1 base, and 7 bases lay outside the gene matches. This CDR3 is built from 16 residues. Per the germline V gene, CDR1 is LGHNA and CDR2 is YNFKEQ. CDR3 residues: CASSQGPSGGSYEQYF. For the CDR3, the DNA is TGTGCCAGCAGCCAAGGTCCTAGCGGAGGATCCTACGAGCAGTACTTC.

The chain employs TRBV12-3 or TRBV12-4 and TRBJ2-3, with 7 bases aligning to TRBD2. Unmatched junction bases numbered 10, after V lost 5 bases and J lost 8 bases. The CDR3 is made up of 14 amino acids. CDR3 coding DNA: TGTGCCAGCAGTCCTCCGGGGGGAAGCGGTACGCAGTATTTT. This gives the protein CASSPPGGSGTQYF.

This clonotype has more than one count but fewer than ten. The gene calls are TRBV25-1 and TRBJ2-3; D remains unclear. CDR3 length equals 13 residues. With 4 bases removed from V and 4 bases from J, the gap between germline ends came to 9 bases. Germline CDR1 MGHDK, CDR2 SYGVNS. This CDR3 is CASSGPRADTQYF. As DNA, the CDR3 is TGTGCCAGCAGTGGCCCCCGGGCAGATACGCAGTATTTT.

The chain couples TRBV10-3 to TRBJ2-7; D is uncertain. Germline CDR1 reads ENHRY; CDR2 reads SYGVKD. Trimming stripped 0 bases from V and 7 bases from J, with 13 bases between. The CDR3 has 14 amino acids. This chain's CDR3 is CAISESYGSSEQYF. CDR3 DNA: TGTGCCATCAGTGAGTCGTACGGCTCCTCGGAGCAGTACTTC.

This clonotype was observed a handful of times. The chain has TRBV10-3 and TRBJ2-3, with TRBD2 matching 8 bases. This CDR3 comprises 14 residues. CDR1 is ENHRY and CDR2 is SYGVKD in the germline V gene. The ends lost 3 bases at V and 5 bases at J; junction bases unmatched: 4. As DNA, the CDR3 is TGTGCCATCAGTGACCTAGCGGGTATAGATACGCAGTATTTT. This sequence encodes CAISDLAGIDTQYF.